Listed below are T cell receptor beta chains from one sample, sequenced in a study of technical replicates of blood from a few donors. Data came from immunoSEQ multiplex PCR; TCRdb stores just in-frame clones and leaves some out. The sample has tens of thousands of clones, approximately 94% seen once. Specimen: PBMCs. The receptors were gathered from a human donor in good health. Some clones in this sample may be carry-over from other donors' samples. CDR3s include the opening cysteine and the closing phenylalanine or tryptophan. Each record gives: V gene, D gene, J gene, clone size, CDR3 DNA, CDR3 protein. The D gene is left open where the match is weak. Clone size is given for some rows only: seen once, a few or many times, or a class if the clone is expanded.

>TRBV7-3|.|TRBJ2-5|.
TGTGCCAGCAGCCAGTGGGTGGGGGCGACCCAGTACTTC
CASSQWVGATQYF
>TRBV5-1|TRBD1|TRBJ1-2|once
TGCGCCAGCAGCGACCCGGGACAGCTCTATGGCTACACCTTC
CASSDPGQLYGYTF
>TRBV4-3|.|TRBJ2-5|.
TGCGCCAGCAGCCAAGATCAGATCGGGGCGGGGTTAGAGACCCAGTACTTC
CASSQDQIGAGLETQYF
>TRBV7-8|TRBD1|TRBJ2-7|.
TGTGCCAGCAGCCCTAGGGACAGCTCCATGGAGCAGTACTTC
CASSPRDSSMEQYF
>TRBV11-1|TRBD2|TRBJ2-2|.
TGTGCCAGCAGCTCGGGACTAGCGGGCGGCGGGGAGCTGTTTTTT
CASSSGLAGGGELFF
>TRBV4-3|.|TRBJ1-2|.
TGCGCCAGCAGCCAAGGGACAGCTACTTACTATGGCTACACCTTC
CASSQGTATYYGYTF
>TRBV4-1|.|TRBJ2-6|.
TGCGCCAGCAGCCCCTACGACTCTGGGGCCAACGTCCTGACTTTC
CASSPYDSGANVLTF
>TRBV7-2|TRBD1|TRBJ1-3|.
TGTGCCAGCAGCCCGTCCCGGGACAGGGCTGGAAACACCATATATTTT
CASSPSRDRAGNTIYF
>TRBV4-2|.|TRBJ2-2|.
TGTGCCAGCAGCCAAGGTTTTAGCGACGGCGGCGGGGAGCTGTTTTTT
CASSQGFSDGGGELFF
>TRBV19|.|TRBJ1-5|.
TGTGCCAGTAGTACCCAAACAAAGACAGGTAGGGCTTATCAGCCCCAGCATTTT
CASSTQTKTGRAYQPQHF
>TRBV19|TRBD1|TRBJ2-7|.
TGTGCCAGTAGCCAACAGGGGGTAATGTCCTACGAGCAGTACTTC
CASSQQGVMSYEQYF
>TRBV7-9|.|TRBJ2-5|.
TGTGCCAGCAGCTTTTCGGGGAGAGGACAAGAGACCCAGTACTTC
CASSFSGRGQETQYF
>TRBV7-2|.|TRBJ1-3|.
TGTGCCAGCAGCTTACAGGGCAGCAAAACCTCTGGAAACACCATATATTTT
CASSLQGSKTSGNTIYF
>TRBV30|.|TRBJ1-5|once
TGTGCCTGGAGTAGAGATAGCAATCAGCCCCAGCATTTT
CAWSRDSNQPQHF
>TRBV5-4|.|TRBJ2-5|.
TGTGCCAGCAGCTTGCAGGGCCAGGAGACCCAGTACTTC
CASSLQGQETQYF
>TRBV7-8|TRBD2|TRBJ2-7|.
TGTGCCAGCAGCATAACTAGCGGGGTCGACCCCAAGCAGTACTTC
CASSITSGVDPKQYF
>TRBV5-6|TRBD2|TRBJ2-7|.
TGTGCCAGCAGTTCTAGCGGGGGGGCCGTCTTCGAGCAGTACTTC
CASSSSGGAVFEQYF
>TRBV5-1|TRBD2|TRBJ2-1|.
TGCGCCAGCAGCTTGATGGGAGGGCTGTACAATGAGCAGTTCTTC
CASSLMGGLYNEQFF
>TRBV11-2|.|TRBJ2-7|.
TGTGCCAGCAGCCCGGAGGGCCTCTACGAGCAGTACTTC
CASSPEGLYEQYF
>TRBV6-1|.|TRBJ1-2|.
TGTGCCAGCTCCACAGCTAACTATGGCTACACCTTC
CASSTANYGYTF
>TRBV9|.|TRBJ1-2|once
TGTGCCAGCAGCGTAGGACAGGCGAACTATGGCTACACCTTC
CASSVGQANYGYTF
>TRBV11-3|.|TRBJ2-7|.
TGTGCCAGCAGCCCCAACCCGGGATCAGGCAACGAGCAGTACTTC
CASSPNPGSGNEQYF
>TRBV5-8|TRBD1|TRBJ1-2|.
TGTGCCAGCAGCTCGTCCCCGACAGGGACCTATGGCTACACCTTC
CASSSSPTGTYGYTF
>TRBV5-6|TRBD2|TRBJ2-5|.
TGTGCCAGCAGCCCAGATCTAGCGGGGGTAGAGACCCAGTACTTC
CASSPDLAGVETQYF
>TRBV6-4|TRBD1|TRBJ1-1|.
TGTGCCAGCAGGGCCGGGACAGCCACTGAAGCTTTCTTT
CASRAGTATEAFF
>TRBV12-5|.|TRBJ2-2|once
TGTGCTAGTGGTTTGGTGGTAGCTACCGGGGAGCTGTTTTTT
CASGLVVATGELFF